This T cell receptor (beta chain) was retrieved from a study of blood T cell repertoires in COVID-19. Study background: Collection of acute and convalescent COVID-19 samples took place in the United States, Italy and Spain. PBMCs, B-cell-depleted T cells, or T cells were the source of the cDNA or gDNA that made up the material.

Germline V gene lookup returns CDR1 MNHEY and CDR2 SVGAGI. With 2 bases clipped from V and 3 bases from J, the junction kept 7 bases outside the gene matches. The CDR3 spans 16 residues. In the source study's methods: Reference gene primer amplification in the assay estimated nucleated cell counts. Measured with immunoSEQ multiplex PCR; TCRdb has only the in-frame clones, and not every one. That table is the source of V, J and clone size, and D and trimming were worked out from the DNA. Among a few hundred thousand clones listed, about 85% were seen once. Source material: peripheral blood. This clonotype was sampled from a woman in her late teens or twenties with acute or convalescent COVID-19. The rearrangement links TRBV6-5 to TRBJ1-2; 9 bases are shared with TRBD1. The CDR3 is CASSYPPGQGHYGYTF. The CDR3 DNA reads as TGTGCCAGCAGTTACCCTCCGGGACAGGGCCACTATGGCTACACCTTC.